This T cell receptor (beta chain) was sequenced in a study of cytotoxic CD8 clonotypes in ibrutinib-treated CLL. Sequencing was designed to attain a depth spanning 1 in 200,000 to 1 in 1 million T cells. Using immunoSEQ multiplex PCR, the repertoire was profiled, and TCRdb retains in-frame clones only, with some absent. The sample contains some 140,000 clones, under 95% of which appear only once. Germline V gene lookup returns CDR1 MDHEN and CDR2 SYDVKM. The V end was cut by 3 bases, the J end by 0 bases, with 10 bases between. The CDR3 extends over 15 amino acids. The clonotype comes from a human donor with chronic lymphocytic leukemia. This sample comprised PBMCs, obtained after 12 months of ibrutinib treatment. This sequence joins TRBV28 and TRBJ2-3; D not resolved. DNA for the CDR3: TGTGCCAGCAGTTTTGGGGATTCTAGCACAGATACGCAGTATTTT. The encoded protein is CASSFGDSSTDTQYF.